This T cell receptor beta chain emerged from a study of T cell changes during pregnancy in multiple sclerosis. Data came from immunoSEQ multiplex PCR; TCRdb stores just in-frame clones and leaves some out. The sample has some 97,000 clones, roughly 92% seen once. This sequence was found in a female donor with multiple sclerosis, enrolled in a pregnancy study. Sequenced here: peripheral blood, sampled in the second trimester of pregnancy.

The CDR3 sequence: CASSPGDRGTYNEQFF. CDR3 nucleotide sequence: TGTGCCAGCAGCCCGGGTGACAGGGGGACGTACAATGAGCAGTTCTTC. The J gene is TRBJ2-1, the V gene TRBV5-4; 9 bases fit TRBD1. Germline CDR1 is SGHNT and CDR2 is YYREEE (reference sequence). V trimming: 4 bases; J trimming: 4 bases; junction bases outside the gene matches: 9. The CDR3 spans 16 residues.